This entry features one TCR beta chain sequence. This entry is derived from a study of blood T cell repertoires in COVID-19. The wider study: Material from acute and convalescent COVID-19 was sourced from the United States, Italy and Spain. In each case, the material was cDNA or gDNA derived from T cells, B-cell-depleted T cells, or PBMCs.

V lost 3 bases and J lost 0; bases outside the gene matches: 8. CDR3 size: 16 residues. The germline CDR1 and CDR2 sequences are SGHRS and YFSETQ. Original methodology: Cell counts per sample came from amplifying reference gene primers. Sequencing used immunoSEQ multiplex PCR; TCRdb keeps in-frame clones, though not all of them. The V and J calls and clone size are taken from that table; D and trimming were inferred from the DNA. This sample has 200,000 or so clones, with roughly 89% found just once. The sequence came from a man between 60 and 75 years old who had recovered from COVID-19. Input material: peripheral blood. The chain recombines TRBV5-1 with TRBJ1-1; 7 bases match TRBD1. CDR3 protein: CASSSRTGSLNTEAFF. CDR3 nucleotide sequence: TGCGCCAGCAGCTCCCGGACAGGTTCGTTGAACACTGAAGCTTTCTTT.